These 28 T cell receptor beta chains originate from one sample sequenced in a study of kidney transplant recipient with SARS-CoV-2 infection. TCRdb passed the reads through MiXCR, listing each CDR3 protein once. The profile shows 200,000 to 300,000 distinct CDR3 sequences, 29% of them singletons. The input for sequencing was a blood sample, taken at baseline and around day 110 from a kidney transplant recipient. These receptors all come from a male patient aged 25-45 years who had COVID-19 and was a kidney transplant recipient. Some T cells may possibly be graft donor cells.

A remark on this clonotype: A much larger clone lies a single base off, so this may be a read error. The chain combines TRBV30 with TRBJ2-2; D perhaps matches TRBD1 (6 bases). There are 15 residues in the CDR3. Trimming took 0 bases from V and 4 from J, leaving 12 bases between them. The germline CDR1 and CDR2 sequences are GTSNPN and SVGIG (reference sequence). The CDR3 nucleotides are TGTGCCTGGAGTGTAATTCAGGGGACCACCGGGGAGCTGTTTTTT. It translates to CAWSVIQGTTGELFF.

About this clonotype: This clone may be a read error of a much larger clone one base away. The V gene is TRBV7-6, the J gene TRBJ1-2; possibly TRBD1 for D (5 bases). The CDR3 has 17 amino acids. CDR1 is SGHVS and CDR2 is FNYEAQ in the germline V gene. The CDR3 DNA sequence: TGTGCCAGCAGCAGGACACGTGAATCTCGAAAGACCTATGGCTGCACCTTC. It encodes CASSRTRESRKTYGCTF.

This chain uses TRBV3-1 with TRBJ2-3; 11 positions agree with TRBD2. The CDR3 spans 17 residues. The germline V gene encodes CDR1 LGHDT and CDR2 YNNKEL (reference sequence). After removal of 3 bases from V and 2 bases from J, the junction contained 7 bases not matched to a gene. The CDR3 DNA sequence: TGTGCCAGCAGCCAGCATACGGGACTAGCGGACACAGATACGCAGTATTTT. Translated, it gives CASSQHTGLADTDTQYF.

Comment on this clonotype: It may be a read error: a sequence one base away is much more abundant. The chain links TRBV7-7 to TRBJ1-2; the D is unclear. V lost 5 bases, J lost 4 bases, and 23 bases lay in between. CDR1 SSHAT and CDR2 FNYEAQ come from the germline V gene (reference sequence). The CDR3 runs 17 residues. In DNA form, the CDR3 reads TGTGCCAGCAGCAGAGTACGTAAGTGCCGAAAGACCTATGGCTACACCTTC. Translated: CASSRVRKCRKTYGYTF.

There are many counts of this clonotype. This rearrangement joins TRBV19 to TRBJ1-2; a possible D gene is TRBD1 (5 bases). Germline loops: CDR1 LNHDA, CDR2 SQIVND (reference sequence). The length of the CDR3 is 17 residues. Between the trimmed V and J ends, which lost 5 bases and 4 bases, there was a span of 23 bases. CDR3 nucleotides: TGTGCCAGTAGTTATGTGCGGACAAATCGAAAGACCTATGGCTACACCTTC. This sequence encodes CASSYVRTNRKTYGYTF. Looking up the rest from reference TRBV19 and TRBJ1-2 gives the full variable domain: DGGITQSPKYLFRKEGQNVTLSCEQNLNHDAMYWYRQDPGQGLRLIYYSQIVNDFQKGDIAEGYSVSREKKESFPLTVTSAQKNPTAFYLCASSYVRTNRKTYGYTFGSGTRLTVV.

This clonotype was counted ten times or more. This chain uses TRBV30 with TRBJ1-4, with no clear D. V gave up 0 bases and J gave up 7 bases, with 15 bases separating them. Germline V lookup: CDR1 GTSNPN, CDR2 SVGIG (reference sequence). The CDR3 consists of 15 residues. CDR3 in amino acids: CAWSVPSGDREKLFF. As DNA, the CDR3 is TGTGCCTGGAGTGTACCGTCGGGTGATCGTGAAAAACTGTTTTTT.

There are a few counts of this clonotype. The gene calls are TRBV7-6 and TRBJ1-6; D gene unclear. The V end lost 5 bases, the J end lost 5 bases, and 22 bases lay between the germline ends. Per germline, CDR1 SGHVS and CDR2 FNYEAQ. This CDR3 is built from 18 residues. DNA of the CDR3: TGTGCCAGCAGCGGTACTACCCTTCTTGGGAGCCATAATTCACCCCTCCACTTT. Translated, it gives CASSGTTLLGSHNSPLHF.

A remark on this clonotype: This may be a read error, as it is one base from a much larger clone. The chain links TRBV12-3 or TRBV12-4 to TRBJ2-1; 9 bases are shared with TRBD2. There are 15 residues in the CDR3. The CDR3 sequence is CASSLTSGRYNKQFF. In DNA form, the CDR3 reads TGTGCCAGCAGTTTGACCAGCGGGAGGTACAATAAGCAGTTCTTC.

This clonotype was counted many times. The rearrangement uses TRBV20-1 and TRBJ2-7, with 7 bases fitting TRBD1. V lost 5 bases to trimming and J lost 0 bases; unmatched junction nucleotides: 10. The CDR3 has 15 residues. Germline CDR1 is DFQATT and CDR2 is SNEGSKA (reference sequence). Written as DNA, the CDR3 is TGCAGTGCTTTACGGACAGGACGAAGCTCCTACGAGCAGTACTTC. It encodes CSALRTGRSSYEQYF.

Turning to this clonotype: Just one base apart from a much larger clone, this may be a read error. The V call is TRBV29-1, the J call TRBJ1-1, with D unclear. Trimming took off 7 bases at V and 1 base at J, with 13 bases between the two ends. Germline values: CDR1 SQVTM, CDR2 ANQGSEA. CDR3 length equals 13 residues. The CDR3 DNA reads as TGCAGCGCTTCGGCGCGAAAGAACACTGAAGCTTTCTTT. This encodes CSASARKNTEAFF. The full variable domain, with the rest looked up from reference TRBV29-1 and TRBJ1-1, is SAVISQKPSRDICQRGTSLTIQCQVDSQVTMMFWYRQQPGQSLTLIATANQGSEATYESGFVIDKFPISRPNLTFSTLTVSNMSPEDSSIYLCSASARKNTEAFFGQGTRLTVV.

Remarks on this clonotype: A read error may explain this, as a much larger clone is one base away. A read error is likely, as this CDR3 ends without the conserved phenylalanine or tryptophan. This sequence joins TRBV7-3 and TRBJ2-7; 7 nucleotides agree with TRBD2. The length of the CDR3 is 14 residues. The trim removed 5 bases at V and 2 bases at J, leaving 6 bases unmatched. CDR1 is SGHTA, CDR2 FQGTGA, per germline. The CDR3 nucleotides read TGTGCCAGCAGCCGGACGGGAGGCCCCTACGAGCAGTACCTC. Translated, it gives CASSRTGGPYEQYL.

This clonotype showed up many times. The chain joins TRBV7-9 to TRBJ1-4; 7 bases agree with TRBD1. CDR3 length: 15 amino acids. The junction had 5 bases not matched to a gene; V was cut back by 1 base and J by 6 bases. CDR1 and CDR2 from the germline V gene are SEHNR and FQNEAQ (reference sequence). The CDR3 spells CASSLGVTGYEKLFF. The DNA of the CDR3 is TGTGCCAGCAGCTTAGGGGTGACAGGGTATGAAAAACTGTTTTTT.

The chain employs TRBV16 and TRBJ1-2; D gene ambiguous. CDR1 is KGHSY and CDR2 is FQNENV in the germline V gene. This CDR3 region has 17 residues. Trimming removed 5 bases from V and 4 bases from J, with 23 bases in between. The CDR3, as DNA: TGTGCCAGCAGCAGATCTTGGGTCGTTAGAAAGACCTATGGCTACACCTTC. This gives the protein CASSRSWVVRKTYGYTF.

About this clonotype itself: Just one base apart from a much larger clone, this may be a read error. The rearrangement uses TRBV5-5 and TRBJ1-5; D is ambiguous. The germline CDR1 and CDR2 sequences are SGHKS and YYEKEE (reference sequence). The CDR3 has 14 amino acids. The CDR3 DNA sequence: TGTGCCAACAGCTTTTCTGGTTTGCATCAGCCCCAGCATTTT. Translation: CANSFSGLHQPQHF.

Remarks on this clonotype: Without the conserved terminal phenylalanine or tryptophan, this CDR3 likely stems from a read error. V and J are TRBV7-2 and TRBJ1-2; D remains unclear. CDR3 length: 17 residues. Germline CDR1 is SGHTA and CDR2 is FQGNSA. The CDR3 DNA is TGTGCCTGCAGCAACGGAACCAGAGACGGAAAGACCTATGGCTACACCCTC. It is translated as CACSNGTRDGKTYGYTL.

This clonotype was recorded once. A much larger clone differs by one base, so this may be a read error. The chain couples TRBV2 to TRBJ2-4; 8 nucleotides align to TRBD2. The CDR3 length is 15 residues. V shed 6 bases and J 13 bases; nucleotides not matched to a gene: 17. Germline V gives CDR1 SNHLY, CDR2 FYNNEI. CDR3 sequence reads: CASSPSGSRGSGQYF. The CDR3, as DNA: TGTGCCAGCAGCCCCAGCGGGAGCCGCGGAAGCGGGCAGTACTTC.

This clonotype occurred once. A clone one base away is much larger, so this may be a read error. Given the absence of the conserved phenylalanine or tryptophan at the CDR3 end, a read error is likely. The J gene is TRBJ1-2, the V gene TRBV5-6, with no clear D. The germline gives CDR1 SGHDT, CDR2 YYEEEE. CDR3 length: 16 residues. The V end lost 7 bases, the J end lost 4 bases, and 23 bases lay between the germline ends. The chain's CDR3 is CASQRYNSRKTYGYTL. The CDR3 region has the DNA TGTGCCAGCCAGCGGTACAATAGTCGAAAGACCTATGGCTACACCCTC.

Only a few counts were recorded for this clonotype. The chain carries TRBV7-2 and TRBJ2-5, with a weak D call TRBD2 (6 bases). Germline V gene data show CDR1 as SGHTA and CDR2 as FQGNSA. The CDR3 has 13 residues. With 3 bases removed from V and 7 bases from J, the gap between germline ends came to 12 bases. The CDR3 DNA reads as TGTGCCAGCAGCTTTGACGAAGCGGGGACCCAGTACTTC. It specifies CASSFDEAGTQYF.

Ten or more counts support this clonotype. The V call is TRBV12-3 or TRBV12-4, the J call TRBJ1-2; D remains unclear. Trimming cost V 3 bases and J 2 bases, with 13 bases left between them. The CDR3 is made up of 15 amino acids. CDR3 residues: CASSLWAVQNYGYTF. The CDR3 bases are TGTGCCAGCAGTTTGTGGGCAGTCCAAAACTATGGCTACACCTTC.

This clonotype has a count of ten or more. J is TRBJ2-7 and V is TRBV27; 10 nucleotides line up with TRBD2. V lost 0 bases to trimming and J lost 1 base; unmatched junction nucleotides: 9. The germline CDR1 and CDR2 sequences are MNHEY and SMNVEV (reference sequence). The CDR3 length is 18 residues. CDR3 sequence: CASSLSTPLAGYSYEQYF. The CDR3 DNA reads as TGTGCCAGCAGTTTATCGACCCCACTAGCGGGATATTCCTACGAGCAGTACTTC.

Comment on this clonotype: A much larger clone is a single base away; this may be a read error. The chain combines TRBV6-2 or TRBV6-3 with TRBJ2-2, with a possible D match to TRBD1 (6 bases). V was pared by 4 bases and J by 3 bases, with 15 bases between. CDR3 length equals 16 residues. CDR1 and CDR2 (germline): MNHEY, SVGEGT. The CDR3 sequence: CASSSQGSSDTGELFF. The CDR3 region has the DNA TGTGCCAGCAGTTCTCAGGGGTCGTCAGACACCGGGGAGCTGTTTTTT.

This clonotype was found once. A much larger clone differs from this one at a single base, so this may be a read error. J is TRBJ1-2 and V is TRBV9, with no clear D. V was clipped by 7 bases and J by 7 bases, with 26 bases between them. The CDR3 is 16 amino acids. The germline V gene encodes CDR1 SGDLS and CDR2 YYNGEE. The CDR3: CASSLGYSRKTCGYTF. For the CDR3, the DNA is TGTGCCAGCTCCCTAGGGTACTCAAGAAAGACCTGTGGCTACACCTTC.

V usage is TRBV6-5 and J usage is TRBJ1-4; 7 positions match TRBD1. V trimming: 6 bases; J trimming: 2 bases; junction bases outside the gene matches: 9. Germline V gene data show CDR1 as MNHEY and CDR2 as SVGAGI. The CDR3 loop spans 16 amino acids. CDR3 sequence reads: CASRRRGGQTNEKLFF. The CDR3, as DNA: TGTGCCAGCAGAAGGAGGGGGGGACAGACTAATGAAAAACTGTTTTTT.

This clonotype was observed at least ten times. The chain is built from TRBV7-9 and TRBJ2-7; 7 bases are a match to TRBD2. The CDR3 consists of 15 residues. CDR1 is SEHNR, CDR2 FQNEAQ, per germline (reference sequence). Trimming cost V 7 bases and J 0 bases; bases outside gene matches: 9. The CDR3 loop reads CASTPAGERSYEQYF. The CDR3 DNA is TGTGCCAGCACCCCTGCGGGGGAACGCTCCTACGAGCAGTACTTC.

Points on this clonotype: A read error may explain this, as a much larger clone is one base away. Since the CDR3 does not end with the conserved phenylalanine or tryptophan, this likely comes from a read error. The rearrangement links TRBV6-4 to TRBJ1-2; D call uncertain. Trimming pared 5 bases from V and 4 bases from J, leaving 23 bases between. The CDR3 has 17 amino acids. Germline V gene lookup returns CDR1 MRHNA and CDR2 SNTAGT. CDR3 in amino acids: CASSKDVSHGKTYGYTL. CDR3 coding DNA: TGTGCCAGCAGTAAGGATGTCTCACACGGAAAGACCTATGGCTACACCCTC.

J is TRBJ2-5 and V is TRBV20-1, with 11 bases identical to TRBD2. Germline V lookup: CDR1 DFQATT, CDR2 SNEGSKA (reference sequence). This CDR3 region has 16 residues. After removal of 3 bases from V and 2 bases from J, the junction contained 8 bases not matched to a gene. The DNA of the CDR3 is TGCAGTGCTAGGGACCGACTAGCGGGATTACAAGAGACCCAGTACTTC. It is translated as CSARDRLAGLQETQYF.

This clonotype was counted ten times or more. The genes are TRBV6-2 or TRBV6-3 and TRBJ1-1; TRBD1 matches 7 bases. The V gene's germline CDR1 is MNHEY and CDR2 SVGEGT. The CDR3 runs 15 residues. The V gene end was trimmed by 4 bases and the J gene end by 2 bases; junction bases not matched to a gene: 7. The CDR3 sequence: CASSSYRGFNTEAFF. The CDR3 DNA reads TGTGCCAGCAGTTCCTACAGGGGATTCAACACTGAAGCTTTCTTT.

The sample holds one count of this clonotype. This may stem from a read error, because a much larger clone lies one nucleotide away. This chain joins TRBV3-1 and TRBJ1-2, with D uncertain. V was cut by 1 base and J by 8 bases, with 23 bases left in between. This CDR3 comprises 17 residues. Germline CDR1 LGHDT, CDR2 YNNKEL (reference sequence). The CDR3 coding sequence is TGTGCCAGCAGCCAAGTCCCAACGGTGTCGGGGTCTCACGGCTACACCTTC. It is translated as CASSQVPTVSGSHGYTF.